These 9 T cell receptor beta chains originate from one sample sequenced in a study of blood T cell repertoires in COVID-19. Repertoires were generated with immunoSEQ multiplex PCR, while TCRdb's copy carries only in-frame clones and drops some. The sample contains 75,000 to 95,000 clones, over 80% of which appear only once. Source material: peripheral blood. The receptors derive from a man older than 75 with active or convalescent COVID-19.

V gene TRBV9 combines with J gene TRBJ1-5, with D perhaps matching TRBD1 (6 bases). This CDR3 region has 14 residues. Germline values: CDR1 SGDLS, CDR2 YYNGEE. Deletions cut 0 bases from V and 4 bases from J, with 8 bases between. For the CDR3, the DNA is TGTGCCAGCAGCGTAGGAGGGGGTAATCAGCCCCAGCATTTT. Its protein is CASSVGGGNQPQHF.

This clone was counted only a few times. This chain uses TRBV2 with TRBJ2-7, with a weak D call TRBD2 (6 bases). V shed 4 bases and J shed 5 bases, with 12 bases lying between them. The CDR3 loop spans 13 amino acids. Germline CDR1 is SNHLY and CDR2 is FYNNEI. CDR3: CASSGGELHEQYV. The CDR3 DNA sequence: TGTGCCAGCAGTGGGGGGGAGCTTCACGAGCAGTACGTC.

The CDR3 loop is CATSRDLYSSEKLFF. CDR3 nucleotides: TGTGCCACCAGCAGAGATTTGTACAGCTCTGAAAAACTGTTTTTT. The rearrangement uses TRBV15 and TRBJ1-4; no clear D gene. The CDR3 spans 15 residues. Germline values: CDR1 LNHNV, CDR2 YYDKDF (reference sequence). Trimming stripped 0 bases from V and 7 bases from J, with 12 bases between.

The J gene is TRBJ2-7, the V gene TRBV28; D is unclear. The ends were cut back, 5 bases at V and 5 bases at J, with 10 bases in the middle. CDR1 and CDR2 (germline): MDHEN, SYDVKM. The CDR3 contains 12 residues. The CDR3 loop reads CASSTVTDEQYV. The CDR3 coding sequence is TGTGCCAGCAGTACGGTAACCGACGAGCAGTACGTC.

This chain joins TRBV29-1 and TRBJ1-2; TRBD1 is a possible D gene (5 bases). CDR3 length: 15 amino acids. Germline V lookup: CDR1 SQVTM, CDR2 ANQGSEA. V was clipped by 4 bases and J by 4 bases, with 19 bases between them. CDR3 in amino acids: CSVVSGGLVAYGYTF. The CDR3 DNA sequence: TGCAGCGTTGTAAGTGGGGGACTGGTGGCCTATGGCTACACCTTC.

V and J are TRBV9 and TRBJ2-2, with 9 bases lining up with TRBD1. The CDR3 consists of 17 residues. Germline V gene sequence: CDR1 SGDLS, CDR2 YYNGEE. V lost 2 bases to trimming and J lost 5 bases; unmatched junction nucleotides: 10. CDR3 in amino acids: CASSVSSGQGYTGELFF. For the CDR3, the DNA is TGTGCCAGCAGCGTGAGCTCGGGACAGGGTTATACCGGGGAGCTGTTTTTT.

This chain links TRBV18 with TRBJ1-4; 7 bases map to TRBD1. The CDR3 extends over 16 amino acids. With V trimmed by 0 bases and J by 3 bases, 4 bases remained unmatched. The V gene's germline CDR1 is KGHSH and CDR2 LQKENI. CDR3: CASSPPQGSSNEKLFF. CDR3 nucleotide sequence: TGTGCCAGCTCACCACCACAGGGGTCATCTAATGAAAAACTGTTTTTT.

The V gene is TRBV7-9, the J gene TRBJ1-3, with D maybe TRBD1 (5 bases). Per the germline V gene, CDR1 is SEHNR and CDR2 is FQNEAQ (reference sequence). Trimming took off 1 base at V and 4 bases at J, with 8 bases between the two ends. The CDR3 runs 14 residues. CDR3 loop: CASSLGTLGNTIYF. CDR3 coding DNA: TGTGCCAGCAGCTTAGGGACACTAGGAAACACCATATATTTT.

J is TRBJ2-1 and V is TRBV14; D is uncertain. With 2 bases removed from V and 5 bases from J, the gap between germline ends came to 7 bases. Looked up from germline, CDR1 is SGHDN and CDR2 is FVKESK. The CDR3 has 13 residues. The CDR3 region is CASSQLEDNEQFF. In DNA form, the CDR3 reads TGTGCCAGCAGCCAATTAGAGGACAATGAGCAGTTCTTC.